Described below is a single TCR beta chain sequence and its context. Its antigen is not known. This sample stems from a study of T cell responses to AZD1222 COVID-19 vaccine. V dropped 5 bases and J dropped 0 bases, with 11 bases sitting between them. CDR3 length: 15 residues. CDR1 is LNHNV and CDR2 is YYDKDF in the germline V gene (reference sequence). TCRdb keeps only in-frame clones here, not all; method: immunoSEQ multiplex PCR. Here the sample spans over 150,000 clones, around 88% being singletons. Study-wide results and limits: Clonal diversity may have been underestimated, and the donors were mostly white British, with more females than males. Scientists sampled the repertoires only once the peak T cell response had passed.

The sequence was collected from an adult who received the AZD1222 COVID-19 vaccine. Sequencing used peripheral blood, obtained 28 days after the second AZD1222 dose. The rearrangement uses TRBV15 and TRBJ1-3; maybe TRBD1 (5 bases). The CDR3 sequence: CATSRGVFSGNTIYF. As DNA, the CDR3 is TGTGCCACCAGCCGAGGGGTTTTCTCTGGAAACACCATATATTTT.